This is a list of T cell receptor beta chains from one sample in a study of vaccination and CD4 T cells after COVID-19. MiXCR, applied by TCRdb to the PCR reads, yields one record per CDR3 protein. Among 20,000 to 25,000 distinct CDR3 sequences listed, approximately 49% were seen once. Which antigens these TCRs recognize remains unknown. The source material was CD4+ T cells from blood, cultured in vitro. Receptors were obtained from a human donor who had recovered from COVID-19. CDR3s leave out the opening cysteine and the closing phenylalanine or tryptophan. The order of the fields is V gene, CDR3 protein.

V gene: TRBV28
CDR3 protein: ASTSNGLAGASY

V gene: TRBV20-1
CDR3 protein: SARERGGSQPQH

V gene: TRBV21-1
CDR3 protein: ASSKALREPYNEQF

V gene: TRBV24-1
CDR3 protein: ATSRTGEDNEQF

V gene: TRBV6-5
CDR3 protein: ASSSLTLETSRGSYGYT

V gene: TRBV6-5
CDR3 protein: ASSFGTSGTQETQY

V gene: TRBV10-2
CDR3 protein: ASRSTSGRPETGELF

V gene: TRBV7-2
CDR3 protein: ASSLGQDYSYGYT

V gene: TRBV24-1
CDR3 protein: ATSGVTGTGDNEQF

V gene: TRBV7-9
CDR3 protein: ASSLDISGAF

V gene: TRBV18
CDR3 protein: ASSPPGQGMNTEAF

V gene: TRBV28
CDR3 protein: ASSDSTSLNQPQH

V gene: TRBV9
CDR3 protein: ASSVAVGPYEQY

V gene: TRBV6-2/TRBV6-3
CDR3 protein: ASSNSGRSTDTQY

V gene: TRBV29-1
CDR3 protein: SVWREMNTEAF

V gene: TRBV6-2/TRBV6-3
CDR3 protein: ASSFRGRLGSTDTQY

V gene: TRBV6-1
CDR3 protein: ASRLGSQSNEQF

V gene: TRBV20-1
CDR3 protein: SASNMGQEETQY

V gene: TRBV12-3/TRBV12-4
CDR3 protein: ASRPQGGANYGYT

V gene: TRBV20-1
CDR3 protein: SARGDSYSPLH

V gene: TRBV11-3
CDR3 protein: ASSLGGQQETQY

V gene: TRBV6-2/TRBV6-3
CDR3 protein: ASSYSMRTGKGTEAF

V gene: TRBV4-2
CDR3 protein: ASSPDRGEDGYT

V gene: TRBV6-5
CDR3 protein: ASSSSGGAKRHSTDTQY

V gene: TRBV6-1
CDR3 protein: ASSLSSPGDSPLH

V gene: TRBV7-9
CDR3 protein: ASSPTGAANEQF

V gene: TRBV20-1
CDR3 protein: SALDRVRSYEQY

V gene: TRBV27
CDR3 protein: ASSRGLAGGPGTQY

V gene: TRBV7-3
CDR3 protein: ASSPGTMNTEAF

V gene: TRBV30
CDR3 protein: AWSEATGNYGYT

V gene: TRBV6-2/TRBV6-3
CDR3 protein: ASSYSSMGNQPQH

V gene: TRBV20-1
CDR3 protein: SARDLAGHYNEKLF

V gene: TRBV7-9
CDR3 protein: ASSLREAYNEQF

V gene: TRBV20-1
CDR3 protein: SASQGLYGYT

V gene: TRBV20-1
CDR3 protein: SASEGASNQPQH

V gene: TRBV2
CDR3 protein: ASIRGQGGTEAF

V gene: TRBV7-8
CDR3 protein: ASSGRSAEKLF

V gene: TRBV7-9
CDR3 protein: ASSLAAQRGYQETQY

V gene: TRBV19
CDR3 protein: ASSAGTARNQPQH

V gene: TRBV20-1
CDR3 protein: SAREGGRPEAF

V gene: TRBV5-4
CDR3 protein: ASSYRDRPGETQY

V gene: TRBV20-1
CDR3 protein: SAISRDRGNQPQH

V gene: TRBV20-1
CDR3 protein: SGMVTFTYNEQF

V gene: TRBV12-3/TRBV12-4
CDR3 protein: ASGGGQQTQY

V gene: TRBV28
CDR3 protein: ASSSWTGSSGNTIY

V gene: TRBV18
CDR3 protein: ASSPPGPGQGGELF

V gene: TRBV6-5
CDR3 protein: ASSYGQVTSTDTQY

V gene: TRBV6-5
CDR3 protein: ASSYVGGEQY

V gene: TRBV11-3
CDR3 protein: ASSPGRSGVTQY

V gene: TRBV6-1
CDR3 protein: ASSEADRITDTQY

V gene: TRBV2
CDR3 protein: ASSVAERSPDTQY

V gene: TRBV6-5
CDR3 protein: ASSYSGTGVDEQY

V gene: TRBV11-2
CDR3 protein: ASGDNSRSTDTQY

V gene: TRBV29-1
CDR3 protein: SVFLGLAGETQY

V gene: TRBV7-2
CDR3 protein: ASSRRTGETYEQY

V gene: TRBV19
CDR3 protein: ASRVVGPSGNTIY

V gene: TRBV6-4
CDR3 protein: ASPLQGPTDTQY

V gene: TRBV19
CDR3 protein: ASSTVIYNEQF